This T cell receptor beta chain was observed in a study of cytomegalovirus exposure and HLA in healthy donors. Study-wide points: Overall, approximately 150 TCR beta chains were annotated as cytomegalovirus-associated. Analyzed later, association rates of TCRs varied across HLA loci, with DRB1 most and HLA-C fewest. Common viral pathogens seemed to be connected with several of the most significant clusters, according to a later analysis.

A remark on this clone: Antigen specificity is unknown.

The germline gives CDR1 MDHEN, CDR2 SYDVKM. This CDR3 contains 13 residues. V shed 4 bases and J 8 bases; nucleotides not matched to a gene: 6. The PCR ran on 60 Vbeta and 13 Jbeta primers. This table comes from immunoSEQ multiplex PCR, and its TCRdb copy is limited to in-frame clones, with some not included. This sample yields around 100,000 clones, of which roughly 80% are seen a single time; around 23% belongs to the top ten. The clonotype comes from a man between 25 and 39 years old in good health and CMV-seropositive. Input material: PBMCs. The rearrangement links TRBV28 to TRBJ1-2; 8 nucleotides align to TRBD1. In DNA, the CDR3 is TGTGCCAGCAGTTCGACAGGGGTTGAGGGCTACACCTTC. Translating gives CASSSTGVEGYTF.